The rows below give T cell receptor beta chains drawn from one sample of a study of patients and donors after allogeneic stem cell transplantation. TCRdb itself ran the RT-PCR reads through MiXCR, one entry per CDR3 protein. The sample has about 960,000 distinct CDR3 sequences, over 15% seen once. The sequenced sample consisted of blood, either unsorted or a sorted T cell fraction (not recorded which). All receptors derive from a human donor who was either an allogeneic HSCT recipient or a stem cell or donor lymphocyte infusion donor (not recorded which). It is not recorded whose cells these are; they may come from a transplant donor. Each CDR3 is given with its conserved first and last residue. The D gene is left open where the match is weak. Only some rows state a clone size, as once, few, many or a class for expanded clones.

CDR3 | DNA | V | size | D | J
CASSLSAGLDSPLHF | TGTGCCAGCAGCTTATCGGCCGGTTTGGATTCACCCCTCCACTTT | TRBV7-3 | few | - | TRBJ1-6
CSPSRGQVNTEAFF | TGCAGTCCCTCTCGGGGGCAGGTGAACACTGAAGCTTTCTTT | TRBV29-1 | - | - | TRBJ1-1
CASSKDRGLKEQFF | TGTGCCAGCAGTAAGGACAGGGGGCTAAAGGAGCAGTTCTTC | TRBV2 | - | TRBD1 | TRBJ2-1
CASSSTTRHNEQFF | TGTGCCAGCAGCTCAACGACTAGACACAATGAGCAGTTCTTC | TRBV5-6 | few | - | TRBJ2-1
CASSLAAGEGYEQYF | TGTGCCAGCAGTTTAGCGGCAGGGGAAGGCTACGAGCAGTACTTC | TRBV12-3/TRBV12-4 | - | - | TRBJ2-7
CASSLMASGDNEQFF | TGTGCCAGCAGCTTAATGGCTAGCGGGGACAATGAGCAGTTCTTC | TRBV7-9 | few | TRBD2 | TRBJ2-1
CASSTDGNYEQYF | TGTGCCAGCAGTACCGACGGAAACTACGAGCAGTACTTC | TRBV27 | few | - | TRBJ2-7
CSVRDRVSGNTIYF | TGCAGCGTTCGTGACAGGGTCTCCGGAAACACCATATATTTT | TRBV29-1 | few | TRBD1 | TRBJ1-3
CASRTPGQSTEAFF | TGTGCCAGTAGGACTCCGGGACAATCGACTGAGGCTTTCTTT | TRBV19 | few | - | TRBJ1-1
CASSDIDRVWDLGNQYF | TGTGCCAGCAGTGACATAGACAGGGTATGGGACCTTGGGAACCAGTACTTC | TRBV25-1 | - | TRBD1 | TRBJ2-5